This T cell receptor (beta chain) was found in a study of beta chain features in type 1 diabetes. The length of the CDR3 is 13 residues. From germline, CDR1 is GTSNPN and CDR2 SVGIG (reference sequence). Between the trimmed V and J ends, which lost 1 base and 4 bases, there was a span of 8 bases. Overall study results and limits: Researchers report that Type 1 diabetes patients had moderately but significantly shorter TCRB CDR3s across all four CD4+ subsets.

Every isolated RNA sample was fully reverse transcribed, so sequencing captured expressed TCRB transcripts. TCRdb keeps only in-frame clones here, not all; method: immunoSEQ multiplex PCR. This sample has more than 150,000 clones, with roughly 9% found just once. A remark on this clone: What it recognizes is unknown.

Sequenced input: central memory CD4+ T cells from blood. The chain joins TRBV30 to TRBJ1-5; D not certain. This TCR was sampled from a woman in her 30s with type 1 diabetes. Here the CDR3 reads CAWSEQRNQPQHF. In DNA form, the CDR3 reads TGTGCCTGGAGTGAACAGCGGAATCAGCCCCAGCATTTT.